One and the same sample provided the 24 T cell receptor beta chains below, sequenced in a study of regulatory T cells in long-lasting Graves disease. Time point indicated: newly diagnosed GD, antithyroid drugs for less than 3 months. The TCR library was prepared using RNA isolated from PBMCs. HTBI primers from iRepertoire and Arm-PCR of CDR3 regions yielded the TCR beta libraries. TCRdb fed the multiplex PCR reads into MiXCR, producing one record per CDR3 protein. The sample records roughly 420,000 distinct CDR3 sequences, about a sixth being singletons. This same sample was also part of a study on T cells in Graves' hyperthyroidism and ophthalmopathy.

The sample in question was peripheral blood mononuclear cells (PBMCs), obtained at new diagnosis, from a patient treated with antithyroid drugs. These receptors all stem from a woman aged 18-30 years with Graves disease.

This clonotype came up many times. The chain links TRBV12-3 or TRBV12-4 to TRBJ2-1; perhaps TRBD1 as D (6 bases). There are 17 residues in the CDR3. Trimming cost V 5 bases and J 5 bases, with 22 bases left between them. The CDR3 DNA reads as TGTGCCAGCAGTAGAGCTAGAGGAACAGGGTCTCACAATGAGCAGTTCTTC. Its protein is CASSRARGTGSHNEQFF.

In its sample, this clonotype was seen many times. The genes are TRBV28 and TRBJ2-2; D perhaps matches TRBD2 (6 bases). V shed 6 bases and J shed 4 bases, with 18 bases lying between them. CDR1 and CDR2 from the germline V gene are MDHEN and SYDVKM. This CDR3 region has 16 residues. The CDR3: CASSPRLVLSTGELFF. The CDR3 nucleotides are TGTGCCAGCAGCCCCCGACTAGTACTTAGCACCGGGGAGCTGTTTTTT.

On this clonotype: A much larger clone sits a single nucleotide away, making a read error possible. The chain is built from TRBV29-1 and TRBJ2-3, with D perhaps TRBD2 (5 bases). CDR1 and CDR2 (germline): SQVTM, ANQGSEA. V lost 0 bases to trimming and J lost 0 bases, with 28 bases between them. This CDR3 contains 21 residues. CDR3 bases: TGCAGCGTTGAAGATCGGGAAGAAGCCCCAACACAGATACAGAGCACAGATACGCAGTATTTT. It encodes CSVEDREEAPTQIQSTDTQYF.

V gene TRBV9 combines with J gene TRBJ2-3; 9 bases align to TRBD1. The germline V gene encodes CDR1 SGDLS and CDR2 YYNGEE. V dropped 5 bases and J dropped 2; count of bases not matched to a gene: 9. CDR3 length equals 16 residues. The CDR3 loop reads CASSTAGTGITDTQYF. As DNA, the CDR3 is TGTGCCAGCAGTACCGCCGGGACAGGGATCACAGATACGCAGTATTTT. The variable domain in full, with the rest retrieved from reference TRBV9 and TRBJ2-3, is DSGVTQTPKHLITATGQRVTLRCSPRSGDLSVYWYQQSLDQGLQFLIQYYNGEERAKGNILERFSAQQFPDLHSELNLSSLELGDSALYFCASSTAGTGITDTQYFGPGTRLTVL.

The chain carries TRBV28 and TRBJ2-7; TRBD1 matches at 9 bases. This CDR3 is 15 amino acids long. The J segment lost 2 bases and the V segment lost 4 bases, leaving 6 bases of the junction unmatched. CDR1 is MDHEN, CDR2 SYDVKM, per germline. The CDR3 bases are TGTGCCAGCAGTTCCCCGGGGACAGGGCCCTACGAGCAGTACTTC. Its protein is CASSSPGTGPYEQYF.

This clonotype has just a few counts. The V call is TRBV4-3, the J call TRBJ2-7, with TRBD2 matching 8 bases. V shed 0 bases, J shed 1 base, and the junction held 8 bases outside the gene matches. Germline loops: CDR1 LGHNA, CDR2 YSLEER. This CDR3 has 17 residues. The CDR3 nucleotides are TGCGCCAGCAGCCAAGATTTCGGGAGCGGGAGTTCCTACGAGCAGTACTTC. It codes for CASSQDFGSGSSYEQYF.

V and J are TRBV7-3 and TRBJ2-2, with no clear D. Deletions cut 1 base from V and 5 bases from J, with 11 bases between. Germline V gives CDR1 SGHTA, CDR2 FQGTGA. This CDR3 spans 15 amino acids. The CDR3 loop is CASSLNGGRTGELFF. The CDR3 DNA follows: TGTGCCAGCAGCTTAAATGGCGGTAGGACCGGGGAGCTGTTTTTT.

Concerning this clonotype itself: This may come from a read error, since a much larger clone is one base off. The CDR3 does not close with the conserved phenylalanine or tryptophan, likely indicating a read error. The chain carries TRBV7-3 and TRBJ2-7; D might be TRBD1 or TRBD2, each matching 5 bases. The V gene's germline CDR1 is SGHTA and CDR2 FQGTGA. Trimming cost V 3 bases and J 3 bases, with 9 bases left between them. The CDR3 is 13 residues long. CDR3 DNA: TGTGCCAGCAGCTTCGGGACCAACTACGAGCAGTACATC. It specifies CASSFGTNYEQYI.

This clonotype was observed a handful of times. The rearrangement uses TRBV5-4 and TRBJ2-1; tentatively, D is TRBD2 (6 bases). The CDR3 extends over 16 amino acids. V lost 3 bases and J lost 4, with 17 bases in between. Germline values: CDR1 SGHNT, CDR2 YYREEE (reference sequence). The CDR3 coding sequence is TGTGCCAGCAGCTCCCTTAGTAGCGGATCGTACAATGAGCAGTTCTTC. Translated, it gives CASSSLSSGSYNEQFF.

This clonotype was seen ten or more times. V gene TRBV6-1 combines with J gene TRBJ2-1, with TRBD2 identical over 10 bases. V trimming: 8 bases; J trimming: 6 bases; junction bases outside the gene matches: 10. CDR1 MNHNS and CDR2 SASEGT come from the germline V gene. This CDR3 contains 15 residues. The CDR3 DNA follows: TGTGCCAGCTCAGAAGCGGGAGGGCCGACCAATGAGCAGTTCTTC. This encodes CASSEAGGPTNEQFF.

This clonotype was seen repeatedly, ten times or more. The chain couples TRBV28 to TRBJ2-1, with D possibly being TRBD1 (6 bases). The ends were cut back, 7 bases at V and 9 bases at J, with 16 bases in the middle. The CDR3 is 13 residues long. The germline CDR1 and CDR2 sequences are MDHEN and SYDVKM. Written as DNA, the CDR3 is TGTGCCAGCAAAACACAGGGTTGGGCTGAGCAGTTCTTC. It is translated as CASKTQGWAEQFF.

In its sample, this clonotype was seen many times. This sequence joins TRBV12-3 or TRBV12-4 and TRBJ2-5; the match to TRBD2 covers 10 bases. The CDR3 runs to 17 residues. V lost 6 bases, J lost 5 bases, and 15 bases stayed unmatched. CDR3 region: CASRPPLLAGSWETQYF. The CDR3, as DNA: TGTGCCAGCAGACCACCCCTACTAGCGGGGAGTTGGGAGACCCAGTACTTC.

The chain has TRBV5-1 and TRBJ2-7; the D gene is possibly TRBD1 (6 bases). The CDR3 is 15 residues long. Trimming shortened V by 2 bases and J by 0 bases, and 12 bases separated the two germline ends. Germline assignment: CDR1 SGHRS and CDR2 YFSETQ. The CDR3 DNA reads as TGCGCCAGCAGCTTTGAGGACAGCACCTCCTACGAGCAGTACTTC. This gives the protein CASSFEDSTSYEQYF. Full variable domain (missing parts from reference TRBV5-1 and TRBJ2-7): KAGVTQTPRYLIKTRGQQVTLSCSPISGHRSVSWYQQTPGQGLQFLFEYFSETQRNKGNFPGRFSGRQFSNSRSEMNVSTLELGDSALYLCASSFEDSTSYEQYFGPGTRLTVT.

Ten or more counts support this clonotype. The chain uses TRBV7-2 and TRBJ2-6; perhaps D is TRBD1 or TRBD2 (5 bases each). The CDR3 covers 13 residues. The germline V and J ends were trimmed by 4 bases and 17 bases, with 18 bases remaining between them. CDR1 SGHTA and CDR2 FQGNSA come from the germline V gene. CDR3 protein: CASSWMGVNPMTF. Written as DNA, the CDR3 is TGTGCCAGCAGCTGGATGGGGGTCAATCCCATGACTTTC.

This clonotype occurred many times. This rearrangement joins TRBV5-1 to TRBJ1-1, with 11 nucleotides matching TRBD1. The CDR3 spans 13 residues. Germline V lookup: CDR1 SGHRS, CDR2 YFSETQ. J gave up 6 bases and V 5 bases, and 3 bases lay outside the gene matches. In DNA form, the CDR3 reads TGCGCCAGCAGGGGACAGGGGGAAGCTGAAGCTTTCTTT. Translation: CASRGQGEAEAFF.

This clonotype was detected many times. The chain joins TRBV20-1 to TRBJ1-1, with D perhaps TRBD1 (6 bases). The CDR3 contains 15 residues. The germline CDR1 and CDR2 sequences are DFQATT and SNEGSKA (reference sequence). The V end lost 6 bases, the J end lost 1 base, and 18 bases lay between the germline ends. CDR3 sequence: CSARTVTVPNTEAFF. CDR3 nucleotides: TGCAGTGCACGGACAGTCACAGTCCCGAACACTGAAGCTTTCTTT.

The chain is built from TRBV27 and TRBJ2-1, with a weak D call TRBD2 (6 bases). Germline V gene lookup returns CDR1 MNHEY and CDR2 SMNVEV (reference sequence). V gave up 4 bases and J gave up 4 bases, with 14 bases separating them. This CDR3 contains 15 residues. The CDR3 DNA reads TGTGCCAGCAGTTCAATCGCGGGGAGTTACAATGAGCAGTTCTTC. Its translation is CASSSIAGSYNEQFF.

A word on this clonotype: A clone one base away is much larger, so this may be a read error. V is TRBV2 and J is TRBJ2-7; D may be TRBD1 or TRBD2 (5 bases each). The V gene's germline CDR1 is SNHLY and CDR2 FYNNEI. Between the trimmed V and J ends, which lost 6 bases and 7 bases, there was a span of 25 bases. CDR3 length equals 16 residues. CDR3 residues: CASRLFSGTPLAEQYF. DNA of the CDR3: TGTGCCAGCAGGCTCTTTTCAGGGACCCCCCTAGCTGAGCAGTACTTC.

This clonotype was found many times. J is TRBJ2-3 and V is TRBV19; D may be TRBD2 (6 bases). In germline, CDR1 is LNHDA, CDR2 SQIVND (reference sequence). This CDR3 has 16 residues. Trimming cost V 2 bases and J 2 bases, with 14 bases left between them. CDR3 coding DNA: TGTGCCAGTAGTATAAAAGGCGGGGTACCCACAGATACGCAGTATTTT. Its translation is CASSIKGGVPTDTQYF.

This chain links TRBV7-2 with TRBJ1-6; no clear D gene. CDR3 length: 14 amino acids. Germline V CDR1 and CDR2: SGHTA, FQGNSA. V gave up 1 base and J gave up 5 bases, with 6 bases separating them. CDR3 sequence: CASSLVPDNSPLHF. Here the CDR3 DNA reads TGTGCCAGCAGCTTAGTTCCGGATAATTCACCCCTCCACTTT.

This clonotype was counted only a few times. The genes are TRBV5-4 and TRBJ1-2; D is unclear. The ends were cut back, 4 bases at V and 5 bases at J, with 18 bases in the middle. The CDR3 extends over 15 amino acids. Germline values: CDR1 SGHNT, CDR2 YYREEE (reference sequence). As DNA, the CDR3 is TGTGCCAGCAGCCCTGACCGATACCCGCTATATGGCTACACCTTC. Its translation: CASSPDRYPLYGYTF. Full variable domain (remainder filled in from reference TRBV5-4 and TRBJ1-2): ETGVTQSPTHLIKTRGQQVTLRCSSQSGHNTVSWYQQALGQGPQFIFQYYREEENGRGNFPPRFSGLQFPNYSSELNVNALELDDSALYLCASSPDRYPLYGYTFGSGTRLTVV.

This clonotype was detected many times. V is TRBV6-1 and J is TRBJ2-1; D possibly corresponds to TRBD1 (7 bases). V lost 4 bases, J lost 4 bases, and 14 bases lay in between. CDR3 length: 15 residues. Germline V CDR1 and CDR2: MNHNS, SASEGT. CDR3 sequence: CASSAWRGQYNEQFF. CDR3 in DNA: TGTGCCAGCAGTGCCTGGAGGGGGCAGTACAATGAGCAGTTCTTC.

In its sample, this clonotype was seen a few times. This chain links TRBV5-4 with TRBJ2-7; 7 bases fit TRBD1. There are 14 residues in the CDR3. J lost 3 bases, V lost 1 base, and 4 bases had no gene match. CDR1 and CDR2 from the germline V gene are SGHNT and YYREEE (reference sequence). CDR3 residues: CASSLRGQHYEQYF. DNA for the CDR3: TGTGCCAGCAGCTTGAGGGGACAGCACTACGAGCAGTACTTC.

This clonotype came up a few times. The CDR3 loop reads CASSMTGERSPLHF. The CDR3 coding sequence is TGTGCCAGTAGTATGACAGGGGAACGGTCACCCCTCCACTTT. The chain employs TRBV19 and TRBJ1-6; TRBD1 matches at 8 bases. The CDR3 is made up of 14 amino acids. The germline gives CDR1 LNHDA, CDR2 SQIVND (reference sequence). V gave up 3 bases and J gave up 10 bases; unmatched junction bases: 5.